The sequence of this T cell receptor (beta chain) was determined in a study of Ad26.COV2.S vaccination and SARS-CoV-2 variants. Study results and limitations: Breadth measured for non-spike TCRs was similar across vaccine and placebo recipients.

A note on this clone: The antigen remains undetermined.

Using immunoSEQ multiplex PCR, the repertoire was profiled, and TCRdb retains in-frame clones only, with some absent. The table includes 43,000 or so clones, approximately 83% detected once. The CDR3 contains 13 residues. V lost 3 bases to trimming and J lost 2 bases, with 8 bases between them. Germline assignment: CDR1 MNHNS and CDR2 SASEGT. The source is a human donor who had recovered from COVID-19. The input for sequencing was peripheral blood, taken after recovery from COVID-19. J is TRBJ2-7 and V is TRBV6-1; D possibly corresponds to TRBD1 (6 bases). CDR3 DNA: TGTGCCAGCAGTGATCAGGGGCCCTACGAGCAGTACTTC. Translated, it gives CASSDQGPYEQYF.